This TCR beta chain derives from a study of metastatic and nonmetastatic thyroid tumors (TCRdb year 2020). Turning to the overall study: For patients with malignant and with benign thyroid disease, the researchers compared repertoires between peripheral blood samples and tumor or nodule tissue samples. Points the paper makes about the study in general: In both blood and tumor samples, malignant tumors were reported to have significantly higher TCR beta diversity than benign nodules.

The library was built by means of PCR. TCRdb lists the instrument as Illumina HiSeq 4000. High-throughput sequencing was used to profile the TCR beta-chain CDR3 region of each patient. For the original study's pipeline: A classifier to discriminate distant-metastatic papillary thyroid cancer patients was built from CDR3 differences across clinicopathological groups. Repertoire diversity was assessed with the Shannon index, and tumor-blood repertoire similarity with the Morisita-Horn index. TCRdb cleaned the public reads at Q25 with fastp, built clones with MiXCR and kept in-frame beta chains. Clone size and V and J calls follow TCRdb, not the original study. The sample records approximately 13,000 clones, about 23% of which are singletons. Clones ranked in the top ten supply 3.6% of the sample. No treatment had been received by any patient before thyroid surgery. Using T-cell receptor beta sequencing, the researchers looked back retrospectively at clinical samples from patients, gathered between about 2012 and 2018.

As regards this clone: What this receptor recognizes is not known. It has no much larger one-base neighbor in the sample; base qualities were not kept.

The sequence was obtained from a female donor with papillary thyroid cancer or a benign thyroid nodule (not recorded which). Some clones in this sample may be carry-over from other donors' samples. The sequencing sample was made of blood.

Here the CDR3 is given as CASSYPWTGGFEQYF. Read as DNA, the sequence is TGTGCCAGCAGCTACCCCTGGACAGGGGGGTTCGAGCAGTACTTC. The rearrangement joined TRBV7-9 to TRBJ2-7; the junction holds 10 bases that match TRBD1. The germline V end is reduced by 4 bases and the J end by 6 bases; junction bases left unmatched: 9. Spanning cysteine to phenylalanine, the CDR3 consists of 15 amino acids. CDR3 DNA only is kept here, 45 bases in frame from base 1. CDR1 and CDR2, per the germline V gene (reference sequence), are SEHNR and FQNEAQ.